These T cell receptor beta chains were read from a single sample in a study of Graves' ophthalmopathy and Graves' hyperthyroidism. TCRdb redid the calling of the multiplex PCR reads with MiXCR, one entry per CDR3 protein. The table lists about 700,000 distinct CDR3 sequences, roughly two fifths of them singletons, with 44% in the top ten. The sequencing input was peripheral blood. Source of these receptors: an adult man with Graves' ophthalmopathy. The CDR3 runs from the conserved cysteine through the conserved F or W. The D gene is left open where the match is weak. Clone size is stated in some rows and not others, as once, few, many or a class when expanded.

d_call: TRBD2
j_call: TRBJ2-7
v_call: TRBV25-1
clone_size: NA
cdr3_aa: CASRVSGSRYEQYF
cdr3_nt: TGTGCCAGCAGGGTTAGCGGGAGCCGTTACGAGCAGTACTTC

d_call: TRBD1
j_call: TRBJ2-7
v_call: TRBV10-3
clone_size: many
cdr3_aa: CAISELQGTYEQYF
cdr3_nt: TGTGCCATCAGTGAGTTACAGGGGACCTACGAGCAGTACTTC

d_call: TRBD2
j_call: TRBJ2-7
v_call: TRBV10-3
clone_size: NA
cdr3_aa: CASNLAGTYEQYF
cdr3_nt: TGTGCCAGCAACCTAGCGGGGACCTACGAGCAGTACTTC

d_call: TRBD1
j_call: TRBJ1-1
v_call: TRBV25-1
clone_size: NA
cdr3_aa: CASSRNPGTANTEAFF
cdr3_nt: TGTGCCAGCAGTCGAAACCCTGGGACAGCAAACACTGAAGCTTTCTTT

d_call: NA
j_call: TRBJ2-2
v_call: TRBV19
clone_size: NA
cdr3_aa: CASSISGGFSTGELFF
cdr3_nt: TGTGCCAGTAGTATCTCGGGGGGCTTCAGCACCGGGGAGCTGTTTTTT

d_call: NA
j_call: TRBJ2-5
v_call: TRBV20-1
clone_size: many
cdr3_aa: CSASRLQETQYF
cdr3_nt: TGCAGTGCTAGTAGGTTACAAGAGACCCAGTACTTC

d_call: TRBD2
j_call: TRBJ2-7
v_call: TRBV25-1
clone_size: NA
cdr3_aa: CASSETTSGQREQYF
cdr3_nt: TGTGCCAGCAGTGAAACGACTAGCGGTCAGAGAGAGCAGTACTTC

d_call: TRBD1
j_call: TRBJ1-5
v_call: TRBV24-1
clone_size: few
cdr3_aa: CASSYPNKQGRNQPQHF
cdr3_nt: TGTGCCAGCAGTTACCCTAACAAACAGGGGAGGAATCAGCCCCAGCATTTT

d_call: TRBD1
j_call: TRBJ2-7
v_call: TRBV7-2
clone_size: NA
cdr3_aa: CASSLGQGSIEQYF
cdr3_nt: TGTGCCAGCAGCTTGGGACAGGGTTCTATCGAGCAGTACTTC

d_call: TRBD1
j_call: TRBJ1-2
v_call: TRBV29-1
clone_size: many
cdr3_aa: CSVRDRVHYGYTF
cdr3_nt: TGCAGCGTCCGGGACAGGGTTCACTATGGCTACACCTTC

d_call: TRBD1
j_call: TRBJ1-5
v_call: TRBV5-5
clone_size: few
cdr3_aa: CASKDRADSNQPQHF
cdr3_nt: TGTGCCAGCAAAGACAGGGCCGATAGCAATCAGCCCCAGCATTTT

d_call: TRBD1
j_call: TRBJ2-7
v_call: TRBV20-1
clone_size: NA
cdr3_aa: CSALKGGHEQYF
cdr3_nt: TGCAGTGCTCTAAAAGGGGGCCACGAGCAGTACTTC

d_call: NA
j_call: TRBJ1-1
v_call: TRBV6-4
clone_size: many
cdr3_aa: CASSHRENTEAFF
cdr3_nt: TGTGCCAGCAGCCACAGGGAGAACACTGAAGCTTTCTTT

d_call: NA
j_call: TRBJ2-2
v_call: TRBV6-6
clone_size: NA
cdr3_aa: CASGIWTGELFF
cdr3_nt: TGTGCCAGCGGGATTTGGACCGGGGAGCTGTTTTTT

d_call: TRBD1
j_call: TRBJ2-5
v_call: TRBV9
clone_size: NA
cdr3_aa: CASSPSTGGQETQYF
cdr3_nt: TGTGCCAGCAGTCCGTCGACAGGGGGGCAAGAGACCCAGTACTTC

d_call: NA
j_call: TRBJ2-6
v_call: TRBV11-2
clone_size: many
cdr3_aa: CASSLNYDGANVLTF
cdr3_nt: TGTGCCAGCAGCCTTAATTATGATGGGGCCAACGTCCTGACTTTC

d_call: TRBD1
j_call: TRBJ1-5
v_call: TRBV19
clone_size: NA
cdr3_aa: CASSRQGDDNQPQHF
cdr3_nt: TGTGCCAGTAGTAGACAGGGAGACGACAATCAGCCCCAGCATTTT

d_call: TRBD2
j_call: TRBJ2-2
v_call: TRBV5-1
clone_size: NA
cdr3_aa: CASSAVLAGPANTGELFF
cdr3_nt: TGCGCCAGCAGCGCTGTGCTAGCGGGGCCCGCGAACACCGGGGAGCTGTTTTTT

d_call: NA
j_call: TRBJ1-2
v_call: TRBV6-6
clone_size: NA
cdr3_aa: CASSVPGLYGYTF
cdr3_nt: TGTGCCAGCAGTGTTCCAGGGCTCTATGGCTACACCTTC

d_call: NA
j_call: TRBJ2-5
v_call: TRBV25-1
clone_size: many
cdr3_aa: CASISVGQETQYF
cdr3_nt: TGTGCCAGCATCAGCGTTGGGCAAGAGACCCAGTACTTC

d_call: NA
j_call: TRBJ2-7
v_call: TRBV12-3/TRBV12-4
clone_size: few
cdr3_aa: CASTSAPGPGAGEQYF
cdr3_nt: TGTGCCAGCACCTCAGCGCCGGGACCGGGAGCGGGCGAGCAGTACTTC

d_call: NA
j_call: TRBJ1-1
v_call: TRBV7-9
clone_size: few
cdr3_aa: CASSPLKGLNTEAFF
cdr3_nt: TGTGCCAGCAGCCCGCTGAAGGGACTGAACACTGAAGCTTTCTTT

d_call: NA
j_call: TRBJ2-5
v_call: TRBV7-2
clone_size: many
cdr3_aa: CASSLGQWKETQYF
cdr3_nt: TGTGCCAGCAGCTTAGGGCAGTGGAAAGAGACCCAGTACTTC

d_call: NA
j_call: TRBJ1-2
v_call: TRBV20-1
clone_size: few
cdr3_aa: CSARDSGGDKDYGYTF
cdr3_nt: TGCAGTGCTAGAGATTCGGGGGGGGACAAGGACTATGGCTACACCTTC

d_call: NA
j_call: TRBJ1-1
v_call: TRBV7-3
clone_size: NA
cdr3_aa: CASSQDQNGGGTEAFF
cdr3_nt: TGCGCCAGCAGCCAAGATCAGAACGGAGGAGGGACTGAAGCTTTCTTT

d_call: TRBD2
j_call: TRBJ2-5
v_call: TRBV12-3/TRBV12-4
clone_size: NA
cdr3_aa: CASSYLGLADKQETQYF
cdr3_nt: TGTGCCAGCAGTTACCTTGGACTAGCGGACAAACAAGAGACCCAGTACTTC

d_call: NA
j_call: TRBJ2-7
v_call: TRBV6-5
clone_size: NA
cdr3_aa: CASSYNLLYEQYF
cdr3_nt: TGTGCCAGCAGTTACAACCTCCTCTACGAGCAGTACTTC

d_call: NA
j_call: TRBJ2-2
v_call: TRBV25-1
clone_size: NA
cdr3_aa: CASSPLYWQNTGELFF
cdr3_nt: TGTGCCAGCTCACCGCTCTATTGGCAGAACACCGGGGAGCTGTTTTTT